This TCR beta chain was identified in a study of OX40 agonist ivuxolimab in advanced cancers. Study-wide context: Ivuxolimab was an agonistic, fully human IgG2 monoclonal antibody directed against OX40 (CD134), a costimulatory receptor. Intravenous ivuxolimab was administered to patients every 2 weeks at six dose levels: 0.01, 0.1, 0.3, 1.5, 3 and 10 mg/kg. Of the approximately 53 patients in dose escalation, approximately 20 had hepatocellular carcinoma, approximately 15 had melanoma, 9 had renal cell carcinoma and 9 had head and neck cancer. In the dose-escalation cohort, 82.7% of patients were male, and the mean age was around 60 years, with a range of about 20 to 79. Patients were allowed to have had prior anti-PD-1, anti-PD-L1 or anti-CTLA-4 therapy, and 40% to 45% of the dose-escalation patients had previously received checkpoint inhibitors. Partial responses were achieved by three dose-escalation patients, of whom one had hepatocellular carcinoma and two had cutaneous melanoma. Peripheral TCRbeta sequencing was intended to test whether TCR sequence diversity was altered and clonal T-cell expansion was caused by ivuxolimab. The paper covers the monotherapy dose-escalation part of the phase I ivuxolimab trial, which included N of about 56 patients.

Regarding this clone: The target of this receptor is not known. It has no much larger one-base neighbor in the sample; base qualities were not kept.

Summary of the overall study and its limitations: In the 0.1-3.0 mg/kg groups, partial responders were among the patients with the lowest normalized peripheral clonal expansion, particularly in CD8+ T cells. The antigen specificity of the peripheral T cells that underwent clonal expansion was not determined. At doses from 0.1 to 3.0 mg/kg, clonal expansion was seen in both CD4+ and CD8+ blood T cells between baseline and week 6. After ivuxolimab, more expanded clones were found on average in CD8+ T cells than in CD4+ T cells. Low levels of normalized T-cell clonal expansion were also seen in some patients who did not respond.

Looking up the germline V gene (reference sequence) yields CDR1 LNHDA and CDR2 SQIVND. Counted from cysteine to phenylalanine, this CDR3 has 11 amino acids. Of all the DNA, just the CDR3 is kept, 33 bases in frame from base 1. V drops 6 bases and J drops 6 bases, leaving 6 bases in between. Patients with autoimmune disease history or receiving systemic immunosuppression were excluded from the trial. Peripheral blood for TCR sequencing was drawn from every dose cohort at baseline, at cycle 4 day 1 and at cycle 7 day 1. Samples were obtained from an open-label, multicenter, first-in-human phase I dose-escalation trial of ivuxolimab. Adults with locally advanced or metastatic head and neck squamous cell, hepatocellular, melanoma or renal cell carcinoma were enrolled in the trial. Before TCR sequencing, CD4+ and CD8+ T cells were separately sorted from peripheral blood. Genomic DNA was extracted from sorted cells for sequencing of the TCRbeta CDR3 region. The immunoSEQ Assay was used to sequence the TCRbeta CDR3 regions. Drawn from immuneACCESS, this table holds only the in-frame rearrangements with V and J called that TCRdb kept. Clones are partly lost; checked studies trace under half to an unresolved V gene and leave the rest unexplained. Within this sample are roughly 30,000 clones, with about 93% of them counted one time only. The top ten clones comprise roughly 9.4% of the sample.

The specimen was CD4+ or CD8+ T cells sorted from blood, collected in a trial of the OX40 agonist ivuxolimab. This clonotype was sampled from an adult with an advanced solid tumor such as melanoma, head and neck, liver or kidney cancer. The sequence links TRBV19 to TRBJ2-1; the D gene identity is not certain. CDR3 region: CASRTVNEQFF. The DNA is TGTGCCAGTAGAACCGTCAATGAGCAGTTCTTC.